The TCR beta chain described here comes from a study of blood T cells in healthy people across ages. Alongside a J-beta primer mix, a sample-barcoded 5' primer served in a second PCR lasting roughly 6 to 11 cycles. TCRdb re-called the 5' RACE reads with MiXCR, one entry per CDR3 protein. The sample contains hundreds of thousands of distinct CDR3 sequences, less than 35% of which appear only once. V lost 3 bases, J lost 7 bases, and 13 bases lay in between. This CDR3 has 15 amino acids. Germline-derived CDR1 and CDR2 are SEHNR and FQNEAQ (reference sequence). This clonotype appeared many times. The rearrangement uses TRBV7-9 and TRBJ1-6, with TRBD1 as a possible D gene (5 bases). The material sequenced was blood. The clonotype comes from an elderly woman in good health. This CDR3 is CASSFRDVLNSPLHF. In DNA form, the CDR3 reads TGTGCCAGCAGCTTCCGGGACGTCTTAAATTCACCCCTCCACTTT.